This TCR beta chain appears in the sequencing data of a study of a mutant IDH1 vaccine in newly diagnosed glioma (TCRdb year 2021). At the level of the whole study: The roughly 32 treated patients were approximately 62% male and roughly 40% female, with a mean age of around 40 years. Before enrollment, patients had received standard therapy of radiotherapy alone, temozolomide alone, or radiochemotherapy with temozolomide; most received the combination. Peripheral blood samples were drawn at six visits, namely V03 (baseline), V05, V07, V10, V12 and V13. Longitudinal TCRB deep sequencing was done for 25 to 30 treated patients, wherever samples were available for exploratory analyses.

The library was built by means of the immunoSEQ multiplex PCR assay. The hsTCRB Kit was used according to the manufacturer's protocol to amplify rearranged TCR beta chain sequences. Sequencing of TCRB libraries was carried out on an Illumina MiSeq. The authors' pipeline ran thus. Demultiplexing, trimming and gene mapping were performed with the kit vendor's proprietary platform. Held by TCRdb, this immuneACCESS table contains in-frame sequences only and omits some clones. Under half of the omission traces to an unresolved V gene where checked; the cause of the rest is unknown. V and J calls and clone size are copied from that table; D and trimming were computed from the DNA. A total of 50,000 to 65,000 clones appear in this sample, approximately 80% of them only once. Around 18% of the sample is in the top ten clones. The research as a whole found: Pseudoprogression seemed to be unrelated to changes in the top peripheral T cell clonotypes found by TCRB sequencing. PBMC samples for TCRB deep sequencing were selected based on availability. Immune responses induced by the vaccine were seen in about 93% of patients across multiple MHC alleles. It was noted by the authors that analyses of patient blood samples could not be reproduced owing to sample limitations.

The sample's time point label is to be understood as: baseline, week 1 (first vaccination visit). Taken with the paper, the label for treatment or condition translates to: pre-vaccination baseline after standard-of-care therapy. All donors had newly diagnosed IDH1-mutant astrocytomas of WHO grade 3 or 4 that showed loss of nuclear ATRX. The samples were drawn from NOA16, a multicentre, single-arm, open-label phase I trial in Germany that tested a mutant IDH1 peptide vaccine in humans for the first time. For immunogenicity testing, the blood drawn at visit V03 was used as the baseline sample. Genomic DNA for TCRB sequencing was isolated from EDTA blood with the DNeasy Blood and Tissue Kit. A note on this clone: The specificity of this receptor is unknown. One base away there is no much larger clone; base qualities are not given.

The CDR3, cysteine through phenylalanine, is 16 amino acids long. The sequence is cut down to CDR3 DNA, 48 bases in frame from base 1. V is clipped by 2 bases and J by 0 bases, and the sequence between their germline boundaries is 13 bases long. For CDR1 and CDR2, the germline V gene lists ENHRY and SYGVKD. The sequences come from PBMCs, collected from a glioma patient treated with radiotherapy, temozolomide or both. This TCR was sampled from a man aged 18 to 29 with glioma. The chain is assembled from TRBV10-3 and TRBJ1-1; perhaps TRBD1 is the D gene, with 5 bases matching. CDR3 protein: CAISEVPGGVNTEAFF. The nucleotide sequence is TGTGCCATCAGTGAGGTGCCGGGAGGGGTGAACACTGAAGCTTTCTTT.